These 18 T cell receptor beta chains were all obtained from the same sample, sequenced in a study of T cells after yellow fever vaccination. TCRdb called the 5' RACE reads again in MiXCR, with one record for every CDR3 protein. In the table there are about 4,300 distinct CDR3 sequences, about 4% of which are singletons. The specimen comprised PBMCs, either bulk or a sorted T-cell subset (CD4+, CD8+, memory, or dextramer-sorted; not recorded which), sampled 15 days after the yellow fever booster vaccination. The receptors were gathered from a man aged 30 to 39 who received the YFV17D yellow fever vaccine.

This clonotype was observed many times. J is TRBJ2-3 and V is TRBV4-1; no firm D call. CDR3 length equals 14 residues. Germline CDR1 is MGHRA and CDR2 is YSYEKL. The germline V and J ends were trimmed by 6 bases and 2 bases, with 12 bases remaining between them. This chain's CDR3 is CASRPTKDTDTQYF. CDR3 sequence (DNA): TGCGCCAGCAGACCGACGAAGGACACAGATACGCAGTATTTT.

This clonotype was counted many times. The rearrangement uses TRBV14 and TRBJ2-4, with 10 bases that match TRBD2. Trimming took 0 bases from V and 2 from J; bases not matched to a gene: 7. Germline CDR1 reads SGHDN; CDR2 reads FVKESK. CDR3 length: 18 residues. The CDR3, as DNA: TGTGCCAGCAGCCAAGATGAGCGGGAGGGCCCCACCAAAAACATTCAGTACTTC. Amino acids: CASSQDEREGPTKNIQYF.

This clonotype was detected many times. This chain connects TRBV30 to TRBJ1-2, with a possible D match to TRBD1 (5 bases). From germline, CDR1 is GTSNPN and CDR2 SVGIG (reference sequence). The CDR3 consists of 13 residues. V shed 5 bases and J shed 0 bases, with 10 bases lying between them. CDR3 in amino acids: CAWGTFPNYGYTF. In DNA form, the CDR3 reads TGTGCCTGGGGGACTTTCCCTAACTATGGCTACACCTTC.

This clonotype was counted ten times or more. The CDR3 is CASSFLDRGGTEAFF. CDR3 sequence (DNA): TGTGCCAGCAGTTTCTTGGACAGGGGCGGAACTGAAGCTTTCTTT. The chain employs TRBV6-5 and TRBJ1-1; TRBD1 agrees at 9 bases. This CDR3 region has 15 residues. J was trimmed by 5 bases and V by 4 bases; bases with no gene match: 8. Germline CDR1 and CDR2: MNHEY and SVGAGI.

In this sample, this clonotype is medium-sized. The rearrangement uses TRBV10-3 and TRBJ2-7; maybe TRBD2 (5 bases). With 2 bases removed from V and 3 bases from J, the gap between germline ends came to 11 bases. Germline CDR1 is ENHRY and CDR2 is SYGVKD. CDR3 length: 14 amino acids. CDR3 in DNA: TGTGCCATCAGTGAGACTGGACGGGACTACGAGCAGTACTTC. The encoded protein is CAISETGRDYEQYF.

In its sample, this clonotype ranks as medium-sized (0.01 to 0.1%). The chain is built from TRBV5-1 and TRBJ2-7; TRBD1 aligns across 9 bases. CDR1 is SGHRS and CDR2 is YFSETQ in the germline V gene. With V trimmed by 5 bases and J by 12 bases, 9 bases remained unmatched. CDR3 length: 12 residues. Here the CDR3 reads CASRSTGGESYF. The CDR3 nucleotides are TGCGCCAGCAGATCAACAGGGGGCGAGTCGTACTTC.

The CDR3 is CASSYSGSLLAFF. Written as DNA, the CDR3 is TGTGCCAGCAGTTATTCGGGGTCGTTGCTCGCTTTCTTT. This chain connects TRBV6-9 to TRBJ1-1, with D uncertain. CDR1 and CDR2 from the germline V gene are MNHGY and SVAAGI. Trimming removed 0 bases from V and 11 bases from J, with 13 bases in between. The CDR3 has 13 amino acids.

Ten or more counts support this clonotype. The rearrangement uses TRBV20-1 and TRBJ2-5; 11 nucleotides align to TRBD1. The germline V gene has CDR1 DFQATT and CDR2 SNEGSKA (reference sequence). The CDR3 covers 13 residues. The V and J ends lost 7 bases and 4 bases, in that order; junction bases with no gene match: 5. This CDR3 reads CSGQDRGRETQYF. In DNA form, the CDR3 reads TGCAGTGGTCAGGACAGGGGGCGAGAGACCCAGTACTTC.

Ten or more counts support this clonotype. This chain joins TRBV2 and TRBJ2-5; no reliable D call. V lost 2 bases to trimming and J lost 0 bases, with 7 bases between them. The germline V gene encodes CDR1 SNHLY and CDR2 FYNNEI. The CDR3 has 14 residues. This CDR3 reads CASSEIQHQETQYF. The CDR3 DNA is TGTGCCAGCAGTGAAATCCAGCACCAAGAGACCCAGTACTTC.

Concerning this clonotype itself: Sequence at one end of the junction differs from germline and may be a read error. The gene calls are TRBV5-6 and TRBJ2-4; D is unclear. This CDR3 region has 14 residues. The germline gives CDR1 SGHDT, CDR2 YYEEEE. The CDR3, as DNA: TGTGCCCGCAGCTTGATAGTAGGGTCGGGCATTCAGTACTTC. Translation gives CARSLIVGSGIQYF. The complete variable domain, with remaining parts taken from reference TRBV5-6 and TRBJ2-4, reads DAGVTQSPTHLIKTRGQQVTLRCSPKSGHDTVSWYQQALGQGPQFIFQYYEEEERQRGNFPDRFSGHQFPNYSSELNVNALLLGDSALYLCARSLIVGSGIQYFGAGTRLSVL.

This clonotype was counted many times. The gene calls are TRBV19 and TRBJ1-2, with D perhaps TRBD1 (5 bases). Trimming removed 1 base at V and 5 bases at J, with 11 bases between. The CDR3 runs to 14 residues. Germline V CDR1 and CDR2: LNHDA, SQIVND (reference sequence). The CDR3: CASSIAYDSYGYTF. DNA for the CDR3: TGTGCCAGTAGTATAGCATACGACAGTTATGGCTACACCTTC.

This clonotype was found many times. V gene TRBV3-1 combines with J gene TRBJ2-5; D is uncertain. Germline CDR1 and CDR2: LGHDT and YNNKEL (reference sequence). The CDR3 loop spans 12 amino acids. Trimming stripped 1 base from V and 4 bases from J, with 4 bases between. The CDR3 protein is CASSQGGETQYF. CDR3 coding DNA: TGTGCCAGCAGCCAAGGGGGAGAGACCCAGTACTTC.

V is TRBV5-4 and J is TRBJ2-5; 10 bases map to TRBD2. Germline-derived CDR1 and CDR2 are SGHNT and YYREEE (reference sequence). V gave up 2 bases and J gave up 2 bases; unmatched junction bases: 0. The CDR3 has 14 residues. The CDR3: CASSFSGRQETQYF. CDR3 nucleotide sequence: TGTGCCAGCAGCTTTAGCGGGAGGCAAGAGACCCAGTACTTC.

This clonotype was observed many times. The CDR3 here is CSARARGQVNEQFF. Here the CDR3 DNA reads TGCAGTGCTAGAGCTAGGGGGCAGGTAAATGAGCAGTTCTTC. This chain links TRBV20-1 with TRBJ2-1, with 7 positions matching TRBD1. With V trimmed by 1 base and J by 7 bases, 7 bases remained unmatched. From germline, CDR1 is DFQATT and CDR2 SNEGSKA (reference sequence). The CDR3 loop spans 14 amino acids.

This clonotype was recorded many times. The chain employs TRBV18 and TRBJ1-1; D is possibly TRBD1 (5 bases). Germline V lookup: CDR1 KGHSH, CDR2 LQKENI. The CDR3 sequence is 13 residues long. V shed 5 bases and J shed 2 bases, with 9 bases lying between them. This CDR3 reads CASSSGFNTEAFF. CDR3 bases: TGTGCCAGCTCATCAGGGTTTAACACTGAAGCTTTCTTT.

This clonotype came up many times. The chain uses TRBV2 and TRBJ2-5, with 9 positions matching TRBD2. There are 18 residues in the CDR3. CDR1 and CDR2 (germline): SNHLY, FYNNEI. J lost 2 bases, V lost 2 bases, and 12 bases had no gene match. CDR3 coding DNA: TGTGCCAGCAGTGAAAAGGTTATAGTCCTAGCGGGGCAAGAGACCCAGTACTTC. Translated: CASSEKVIVLAGQETQYF.

This clonotype was recorded many times. This chain connects TRBV20-1 to TRBJ1-2, with a weak D call TRBD1 (5 bases). CDR3 size: 13 residues. V was cut by 3 bases and J by 3 bases, with 11 bases left in between. Germline lookup yields CDR1 DFQATT and CDR2 SNEGSKA (reference sequence). The CDR3, as DNA: TGCAGTGCTAGGGACAACGTTTACTATGGCTACACCTTC. Protein: CSARDNVYYGYTF.

This clonotype was detected many times. The rearrangement links TRBV6-6 to TRBJ2-7, with D unresolved. The CDR3 has 12 amino acids. Deletions cut 6 bases from V and 4 bases from J, with 10 bases between. Germline V CDR1 and CDR2: MNHNY, SVGAGI (reference sequence). In nucleotides, the CDR3 is TGTGCCAGCAGCCAGATCCGGTACGAGCAGTACTTC. Encoded protein: CASSQIRYEQYF.